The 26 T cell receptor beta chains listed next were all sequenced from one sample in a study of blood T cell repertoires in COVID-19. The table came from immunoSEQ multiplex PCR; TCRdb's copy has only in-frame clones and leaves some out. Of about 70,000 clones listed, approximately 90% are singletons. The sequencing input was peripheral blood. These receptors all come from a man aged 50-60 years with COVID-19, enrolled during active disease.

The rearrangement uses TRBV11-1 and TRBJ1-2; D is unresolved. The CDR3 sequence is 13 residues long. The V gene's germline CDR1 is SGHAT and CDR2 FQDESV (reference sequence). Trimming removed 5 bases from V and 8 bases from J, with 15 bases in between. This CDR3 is CASSRRRGEGYTF. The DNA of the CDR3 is TGTGCCAGCAGCAGGAGGCGGGGAGAGGGCTACACCTTC.

The CDR3 protein is CASSQEMGRSYEQYV. The DNA for the CDR3 is TGCGCCAGCAGCCAAGAAATGGGGCGGAGCTACGAGCAGTACGTC. The chain employs TRBV4-1 and TRBJ2-7; tentative D call: TRBD1 (5 bases). The germline V gene has CDR1 MGHRA and CDR2 YSYEKL. V lost 0 bases and J 3 bases, leaving 12 bases between the germline ends. This CDR3 has 15 amino acids.

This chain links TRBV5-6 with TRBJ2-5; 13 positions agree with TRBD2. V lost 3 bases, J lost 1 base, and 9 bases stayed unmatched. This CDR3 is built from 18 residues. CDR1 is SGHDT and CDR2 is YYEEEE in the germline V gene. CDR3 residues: CASSSPGGLAGFQETQYF. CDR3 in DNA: TGTGCCAGCAGCTCTCCGGGGGGACTAGCGGGGTTCCAAGAGACCCAGTACTTC.

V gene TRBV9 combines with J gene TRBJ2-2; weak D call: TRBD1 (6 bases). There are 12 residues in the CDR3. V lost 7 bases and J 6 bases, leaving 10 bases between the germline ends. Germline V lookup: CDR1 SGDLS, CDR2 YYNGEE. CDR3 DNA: TGTGCCAGCGGCAGGGGAGCCGGGGAGCTGTTTTTT. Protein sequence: CASGRGAGELFF.

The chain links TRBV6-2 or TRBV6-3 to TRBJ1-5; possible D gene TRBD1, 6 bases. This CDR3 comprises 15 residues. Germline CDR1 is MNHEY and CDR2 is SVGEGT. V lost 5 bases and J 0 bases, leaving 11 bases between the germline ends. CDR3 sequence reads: CASSQDSYSNQPQHF. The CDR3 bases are TGTGCCAGCAGTCAGGACAGTTATAGCAATCAGCCCCAGCATTTT.

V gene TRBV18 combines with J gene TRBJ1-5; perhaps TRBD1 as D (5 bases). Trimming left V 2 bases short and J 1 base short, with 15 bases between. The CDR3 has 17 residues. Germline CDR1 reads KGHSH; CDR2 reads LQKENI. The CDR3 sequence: CASSPAGGGGSNQPQHF. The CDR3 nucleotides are TGTGCCAGCTCACCAGCTGGGGGAGGTGGAAGCAATCAGCCCCAGCATTTT.

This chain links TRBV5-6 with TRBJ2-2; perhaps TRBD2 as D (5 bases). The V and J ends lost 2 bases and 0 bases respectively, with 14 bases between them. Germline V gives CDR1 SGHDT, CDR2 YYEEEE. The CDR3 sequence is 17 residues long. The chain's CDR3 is CASSFSELGANTGELFF. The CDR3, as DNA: TGTGCCAGCAGCTTTAGTGAACTGGGAGCGAACACCGGGGAGCTGTTTTTT.

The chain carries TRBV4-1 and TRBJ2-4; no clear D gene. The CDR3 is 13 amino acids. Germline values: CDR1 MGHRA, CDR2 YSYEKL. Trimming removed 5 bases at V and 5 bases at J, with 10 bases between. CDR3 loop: CASSYALENIQYF. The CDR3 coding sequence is TGCGCCAGCAGCTACGCACTGGAAAACATTCAGTACTTC.

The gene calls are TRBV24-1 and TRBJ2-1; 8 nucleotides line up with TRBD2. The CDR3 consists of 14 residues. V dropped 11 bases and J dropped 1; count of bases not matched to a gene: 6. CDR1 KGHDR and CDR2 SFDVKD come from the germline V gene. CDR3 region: CASAPGGSYNEQFF. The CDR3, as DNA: TGTGCCAGTGCCCCGGGAGGGTCCTACAATGAGCAGTTCTTC.

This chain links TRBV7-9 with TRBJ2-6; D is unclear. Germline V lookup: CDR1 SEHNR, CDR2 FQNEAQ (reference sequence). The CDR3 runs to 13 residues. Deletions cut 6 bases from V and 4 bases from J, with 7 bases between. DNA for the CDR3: TGTGCCAGCAGGGAGTCCGGGGCCAACGTCCTGACTTTC. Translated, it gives CASRESGANVLTF.

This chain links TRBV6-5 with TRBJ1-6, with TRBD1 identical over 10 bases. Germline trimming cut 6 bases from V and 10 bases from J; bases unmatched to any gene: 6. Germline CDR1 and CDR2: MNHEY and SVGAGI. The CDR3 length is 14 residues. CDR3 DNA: TGTGCCAGCAGCTCGGGACAGGGGAACTCACCCCTCCACTTT. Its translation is CASSSGQGNSPLHF.

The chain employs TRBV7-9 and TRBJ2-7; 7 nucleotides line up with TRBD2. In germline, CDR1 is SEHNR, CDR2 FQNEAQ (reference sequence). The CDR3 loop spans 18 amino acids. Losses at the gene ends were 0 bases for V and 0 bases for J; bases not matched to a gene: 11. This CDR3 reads CASSLASGGGLSSYEQYF. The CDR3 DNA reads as TGTGCCAGCAGCTTAGCCTCAGGCGGGGGATTAAGCTCCTACGAGCAGTACTTC.

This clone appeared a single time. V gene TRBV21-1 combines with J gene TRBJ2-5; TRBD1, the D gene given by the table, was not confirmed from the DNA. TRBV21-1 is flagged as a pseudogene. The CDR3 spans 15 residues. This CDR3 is CASSKAWHRSETQYF. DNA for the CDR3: TGTGCCAGCAGCAAAGCGTGGCATCGTTCCGAGACCCAGTACTTC.

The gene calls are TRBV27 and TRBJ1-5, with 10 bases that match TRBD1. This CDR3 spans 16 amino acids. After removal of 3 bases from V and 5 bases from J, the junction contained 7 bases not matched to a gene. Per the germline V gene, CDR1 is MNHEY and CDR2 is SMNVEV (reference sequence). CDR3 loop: CASSFPDRGKDQPQHF. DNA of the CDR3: TGTGCCAGCAGTTTCCCGGACAGGGGGAAAGATCAGCCCCAGCATTTT.

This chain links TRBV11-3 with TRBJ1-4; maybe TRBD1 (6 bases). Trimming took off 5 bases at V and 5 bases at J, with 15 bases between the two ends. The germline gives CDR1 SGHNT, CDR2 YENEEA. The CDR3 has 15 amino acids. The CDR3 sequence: CASSQRQVSNEKLFF. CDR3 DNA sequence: TGTGCCAGCAGCCAAAGACAGGTCTCCAATGAAAAACTGTTTTTT.

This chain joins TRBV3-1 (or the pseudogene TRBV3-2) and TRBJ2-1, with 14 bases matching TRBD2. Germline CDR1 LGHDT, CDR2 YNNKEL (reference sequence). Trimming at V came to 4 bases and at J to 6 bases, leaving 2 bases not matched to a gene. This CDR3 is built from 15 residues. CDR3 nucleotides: TGTGCCAGCAGCCGCGGACTAGCGGGAGGCAATGAGCAGTTCTTC. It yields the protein CASSRGLAGGNEQFF.

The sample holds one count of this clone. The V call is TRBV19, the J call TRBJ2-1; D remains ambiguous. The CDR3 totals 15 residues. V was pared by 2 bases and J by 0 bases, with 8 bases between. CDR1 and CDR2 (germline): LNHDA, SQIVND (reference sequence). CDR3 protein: CASSIQASSYNEQFF. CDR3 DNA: TGTGCCAGTAGTATACAAGCAAGCTCCTACAATGAGCAGTTCTTC. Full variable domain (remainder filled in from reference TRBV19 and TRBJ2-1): DGGITQSPKYLFRKEGQNVTLSCEQNLNHDAMYWYRQDPGQGLRLIYYSQIVNDFQKGDIAEGYSVSREKKESFPLTVTSAQKNPTAFYLCASSIQASSYNEQFFGPGTRLTVL.

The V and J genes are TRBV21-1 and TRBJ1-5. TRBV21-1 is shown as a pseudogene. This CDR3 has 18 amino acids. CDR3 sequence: CASSKPRESGFSNQPQHF. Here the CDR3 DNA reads TGTGCCAGCAGCAAACCTCGGGAGTCCGGGTTTAGCAATCAGCCCCAGCATTTT.

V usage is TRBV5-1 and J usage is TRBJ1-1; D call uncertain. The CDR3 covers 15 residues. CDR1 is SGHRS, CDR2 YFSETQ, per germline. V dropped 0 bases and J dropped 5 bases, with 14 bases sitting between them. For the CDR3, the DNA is TGCGCCAGCAGCTTGGCCTTGCGGGCAGAGACTGAAGCTTTCTTT. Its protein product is CASSLALRAETEAFF.

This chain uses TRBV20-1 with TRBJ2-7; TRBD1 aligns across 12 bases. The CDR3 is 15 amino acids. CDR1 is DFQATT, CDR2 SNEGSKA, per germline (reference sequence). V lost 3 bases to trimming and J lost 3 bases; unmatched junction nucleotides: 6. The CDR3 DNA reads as TGCAGTGCTAGTGAGGGGACAGGGGGCCTCTACGAGCAGTACTTC. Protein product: CSASEGTGGLYEQYF.

CDR3 nucleotides: TGTGCCAGCAGTTTCCCCCGGACAGGGGGTGCTGAGCAGTTCTTC. Encoded protein: CASSFPRTGGAEQFF. V usage is TRBV28 and J usage is TRBJ2-1; the match to TRBD1 covers 10 bases. After removal of 3 bases from V and 9 bases from J, the junction contained 8 bases not matched to a gene. There are 15 residues in the CDR3. From germline, CDR1 is MDHEN and CDR2 SYDVKM.

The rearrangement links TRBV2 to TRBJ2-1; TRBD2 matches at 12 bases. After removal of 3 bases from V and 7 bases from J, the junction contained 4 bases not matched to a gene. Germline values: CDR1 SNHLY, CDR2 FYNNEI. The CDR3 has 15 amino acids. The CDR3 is CASSERLAGENEQFF. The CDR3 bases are TGTGCCAGCAGTGAGAGACTAGCGGGAGAGAATGAGCAGTTCTTC.

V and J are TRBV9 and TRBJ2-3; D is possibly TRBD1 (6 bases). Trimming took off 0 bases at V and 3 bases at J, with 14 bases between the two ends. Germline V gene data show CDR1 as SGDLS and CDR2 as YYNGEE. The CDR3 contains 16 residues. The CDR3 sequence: CASSVEGRGTTDTQYF. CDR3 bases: TGTGCCAGCAGCGTAGAGGGCAGGGGAACTACAGATACGCAGTATTTT.

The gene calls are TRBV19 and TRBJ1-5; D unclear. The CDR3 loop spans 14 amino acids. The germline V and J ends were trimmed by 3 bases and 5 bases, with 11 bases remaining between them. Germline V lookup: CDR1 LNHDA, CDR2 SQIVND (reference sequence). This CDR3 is CASSINDWDQPQHF. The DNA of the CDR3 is TGTGCCAGTAGTATCAACGACTGGGATCAGCCCCAGCATTTT.

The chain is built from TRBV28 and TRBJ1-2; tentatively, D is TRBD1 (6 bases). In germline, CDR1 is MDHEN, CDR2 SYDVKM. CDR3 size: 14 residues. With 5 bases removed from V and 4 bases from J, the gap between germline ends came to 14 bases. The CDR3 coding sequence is TGTGCCAGCAGTCTATTACAGGGCGTCTATGGCTACACCTTC. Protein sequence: CASSLLQGVYGYTF.

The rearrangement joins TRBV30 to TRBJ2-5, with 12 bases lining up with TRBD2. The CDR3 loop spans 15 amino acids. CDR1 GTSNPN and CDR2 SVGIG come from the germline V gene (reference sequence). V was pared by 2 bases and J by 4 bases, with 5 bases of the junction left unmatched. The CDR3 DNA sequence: TGTGCCTGGAGTCCACTAGCGGGAGGAAGAGAGACCCAGTACTTC. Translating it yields CAWSPLAGGRETQYF. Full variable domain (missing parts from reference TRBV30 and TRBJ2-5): SQTIHQWPATLVQPVGSPLSLECTVEGTSNPNLYWYRQAAGRGLQLLFYSVGIGQISSEVPQNLSASRPQDRQFILSSKKLLLSDSGFYLCAWSPLAGGRETQYFGPGTRLLVL.